This T cell receptor (beta chain) is drawn from a study of cytomegalovirus exposure and HLA in healthy donors. Study-wide results and limits: The authors enumerated over 150 TCR beta chains as linked to cytomegalovirus.

Worth noting for this clone: The antigen is not known.

The junction had 10 bases not matched to a gene; V was cut back by 5 bases and J by 4 bases. The germline V gene encodes CDR1 LNHDA and CDR2 SQIVND (reference sequence). The CDR3 contains 15 residues. Profiling relied on immunoSEQ multiplex PCR, and the TCRdb table lists in-frame clones only, not all of them. This table holds around 140,000 clones, 89% found once. The sequencing sample was made of PBMCs. This sequence joins TRBV19 and TRBJ1-2; 7 bases line up with TRBD1. The TCR comes from a woman aged 18-29 years in good health and CMV-seronegative. Here the CDR3 reads CASSADSPGGYGYTF. In nucleotides, the CDR3 is TGTGCCAGTAGTGCCGACAGCCCAGGGGGCTATGGCTACACCTTC. Drawing the rest from reference TRBV19 and TRBJ1-2, the complete variable domain is DGGITQSPKYLFRKEGQNVTLSCEQNLNHDAMYWYRQDPGQGLRLIYYSQIVNDFQKGDIAEGYSVSREKKESFPLTVTSAQKNPTAFYLCASSADSPGGYGYTFGSGTRLTVV.